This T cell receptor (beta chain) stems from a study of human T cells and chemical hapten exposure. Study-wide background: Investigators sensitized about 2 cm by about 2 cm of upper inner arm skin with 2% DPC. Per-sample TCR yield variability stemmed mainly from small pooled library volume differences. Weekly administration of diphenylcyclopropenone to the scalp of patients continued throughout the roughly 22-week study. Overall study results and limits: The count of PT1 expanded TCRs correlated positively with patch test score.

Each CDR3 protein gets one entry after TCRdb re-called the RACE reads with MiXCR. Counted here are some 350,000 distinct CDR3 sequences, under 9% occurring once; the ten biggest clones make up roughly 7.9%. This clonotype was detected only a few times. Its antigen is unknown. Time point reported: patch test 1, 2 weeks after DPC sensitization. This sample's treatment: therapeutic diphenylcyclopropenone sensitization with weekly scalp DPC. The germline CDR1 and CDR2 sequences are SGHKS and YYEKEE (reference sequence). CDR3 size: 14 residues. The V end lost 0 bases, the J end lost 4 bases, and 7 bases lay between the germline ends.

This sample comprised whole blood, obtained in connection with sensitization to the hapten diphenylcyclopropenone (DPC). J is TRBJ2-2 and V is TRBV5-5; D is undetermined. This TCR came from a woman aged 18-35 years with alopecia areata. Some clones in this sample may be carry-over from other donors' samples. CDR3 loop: CASSLAPGTGELFF. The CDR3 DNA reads TGTGCCAGCAGCTTGGCCCCAGGCACCGGGGAGCTGTTTTTT.